Listed below are T cell receptor beta chains from one sample, sequenced in a study of identical twins. TCRdb re-called the 5' RACE reads through MiXCR, storing one row per CDR3 protein. The sample records roughly 630,000 distinct CDR3 sequences, roughly 7.2% being singletons. The data were also submitted as part of a second study, on yellow fever vaccine responses in identical twins.

Source material: PBMCs. Every receptor here comes from a woman between 18 and 30 years old in good health. CDR3s include the opening cysteine and the closing phenylalanine or tryptophan. D genes are given only for firm matches. Clone size, where shown, is once, few, many, or a class for clones that have expanded.

D gene,J gene,V gene,clone size,CDR3 protein,CDR3 DNA
TRBD1,TRBJ2-5,TRBV25-1,NA,CASSEYMGAGGRETQYF,TGTGCCAGCAGTGAATATATGGGCGCAGGGGGCCGGGAGACCCAGTACTTC
TRBD2,TRBJ2-2,TRBV5-1,many,CASRHIRLLAGVLTGELFF,TGCGCCAGCAGGCACATCCGGTTGCTAGCGGGAGTTCTCACCGGGGAGCTGTTTTTT
TRBD1,TRBJ1-3,TRBV2,few,CASTGEQGNTIYF,TGTGCCAGCACCGGGGAACAGGGGAACACCATATATTTT
NA,TRBJ1-5,TRBV28,few,CATRSNQPQHF,TGTGCTACCAGGAGCAATCAGCCCCAGCATTTT
NA,TRBJ1-2,TRBV27,many,CASSLSSGHPTSYGYTF,TGTGCCAGCAGTTTATCCTCGGGCCACCCGACCTCCTATGGCTACACCTTC
NA,TRBJ2-3,TRBV5-6,few,CASSPGTALGDTQYF,TGTGCCAGCAGCCCTGGGACTGCCCTGGGGGATACGCAGTATTTT
NA,TRBJ2-1,TRBV12-3/TRBV12-4,few,CASSRSGLTFYNEQFF,TGTGCCAGCAGCCGATCGGGACTTACATTCTACAATGAGCAGTTCTTC
NA,TRBJ1-5,TRBV20-1,few,CSAREGVQPQHF,TGCAGTGCCCGAGAGGGGGTTCAGCCCCAGCATTTT
TRBD2,TRBJ2-2,TRBV5-1,many,CASSLAGGTGELFF,TGTGCCAGCAGCTTAGCGGGAGGCACCGGGGAGCTGTTTTTT
NA,TRBJ2-1,TRBV12-3/TRBV12-4,few,CASSFGRGRNEQFF,TGTGCCAGCAGTTTCGGCAGGGGAAGGAATGAGCAGTTCTTC
TRBD2,TRBJ2-3,TRBV10-3,NA,CAISDTGTSATDTQYF,TGTGCCATCAGTGATACCGGGACTAGCGCCACAGATACGCAGTATTTT
NA,TRBJ2-5,TRBV11-2,few,CASSSATGTGTTGKTQYF,TGTGCCAGCAGCTCCGCCACCGGAACCGGGACCACCGGAAAGACCCAGTACTTC
TRBD1,TRBJ1-1,TRBV11-3,many,CASSDWTGAKTEAFF,TGTGCCAGCAGCGATTGGACAGGGGCAAAAACTGAAGCTTTCTTT
NA,TRBJ2-1,TRBV12-3/TRBV12-4,NA,CASSLRGTVYNEQFF,TGTGCCAGCAGTTTACGGGGCACAGTCTACAATGAGCAGTTCTTC
NA,TRBJ2-3,TRBV5-5,many,CASSLTRVADTQYF,TGTGCCAGCAGCTTAACCCGGGTGGCAGATACGCAGTATTTT
TRBD1,TRBJ2-3,TRBV6-1,NA,CASSPTGVGSDTQYF,TGTGCCAGCAGCCCGACAGGGGTGGGCTCAGATACGCAGTATTTT
NA,TRBJ2-3,TRBV4-1,few,CASSQQDTSDTDTQYF,TGCGCCAGCAGCCAACAAGACACCTCCGACACAGATACGCAGTATTTT
TRBD2,TRBJ2-3,TRBV6-5,NA,CASSSVRGTSGGHTQYF,TGTGCCAGCAGTTCGGTGAGGGGTACTAGCGGGGGGCATACGCAGTATTTT
NA,TRBJ2-3,TRBV14,NA,CASSPDPLAADTQYF,TGTGCCAGCAGCCCCGACCCCCTAGCAGCAGATACGCAGTATTTT
NA,TRBJ2-1,TRBV5-1,few,CASSSLQEDEQFF,TGCGCCAGCAGCTCGTTACAGGAGGATGAGCAGTTCTTC
NA,TRBJ1-3,TRBV12-3/TRBV12-4,many,CASGRTFAGNTIYF,TGTGCCAGCGGACGCACCTTTGCTGGAAACACCATATATTTT
NA,TRBJ2-5,TRBV7-6,few,CASSIPWGKGETQYF,TGTGCCAGCAGCATCCCCTGGGGGAAGGGAGAGACCCAGTACTTC
NA,TRBJ2-2,TRBV12-3/TRBV12-4,many,CASSLRGLAAPTGELFF,TGTGCCAGCAGTTTAAGGGGGCTAGCGGCACCCACCGGGGAGCTGTTTTTT
NA,TRBJ2-6,TRBV9,NA,CASSVVMSGANVLTF,TGTGCCAGCAGCGTAGTCATGAGCGGGGCCAACGTCCTGACTTTC
TRBD2,TRBJ2-3,TRBV18,few,CASSPPTGTSLADTQYF,TGTGCCAGCTCACCACCCACGGGGACTAGCCTCGCAGATACGCAGTATTTT
TRBD2,TRBJ2-1,TRBV10-3,many,CAISYSLAGQYNEQFF,TGTGCCATCAGTTATTCACTAGCGGGACAATACAATGAGCAGTTCTTC
TRBD1,TRBJ2-5,TRBV5-1,NA,CASSLPGQGDQETQYF,TGCGCCAGCAGTTTACCGGGACAGGGGGATCAAGAGACCCAGTACTTC
TRBD1,TRBJ1-4,TRBV7-6,many,CASSLGGGTTNEKLFF,TGTGCCAGCAGCTTAGGAGGGGGCACGACTAATGAAAAACTGTTTTTT
TRBD2,TRBJ2-1,TRBV5-1,many,CASSFRGLAGGPHEQFF,TGCGCCAGCAGCTTCCGGGGCCTAGCGGGAGGGCCACATGAGCAGTTCTTC
NA,TRBJ2-3,TRBV7-2,many,CASSLRKGGVTDTQYF,TGTGCCAGCAGCTTGCGGAAAGGGGGGGTCACAGATACGCAGTATTTT
NA,TRBJ2-1,TRBV7-8,few,CASSPLSGRGDEQFF,TGTGCCAGCAGCCCCTTAAGTGGGAGGGGGGATGAGCAGTTCTTC
NA,TRBJ2-1,TRBV27,NA,CASSLKGFSYNEQFF,TGTGCCAGCAGTTTAAAGGGATTCTCCTACAATGAGCAGTTCTTC
NA,TRBJ1-2,TRBV10-1,NA,CASSESGQLYGYTF,TGCGCCAGCAGTGAGAGCGGACAGCTCTATGGCTACACCTTC
NA,TRBJ2-6,TRBV20-1,NA,CSARTGSPSGANVLTF,TGCAGTGCCCGGACGGGATCCCCTTCTGGGGCCAACGTCCTGACTTTC
TRBD2,TRBJ2-3,TRBV4-2,few,CASSQDVVAGTAGDTQYF,TGTGCCAGCAGCCAAGATGTTGTAGCGGGGACTGCGGGAGATACGCAGTATTTT
NA,TRBJ2-1,TRBV20-1,few,CSASRGREVRNEQFF,TGCAGTGCTAGTCGGGGGCGCGAGGTGCGGAATGAGCAGTTCTTC
TRBD1,TRBJ1-6,TRBV6-1,NA,CASNDRAPYNSPLHF,TGTGCCAGCAACGACAGGGCTCCCTATAATTCACCCCTCCACTTT
TRBD2,TRBJ2-1,TRBV7-2,few,CASSSYPMTSDEQFF,TGTGCCAGCAGCTCTTACCCAATGACTAGCGATGAGCAGTTCTTC
NA,TRBJ2-1,TRBV4-1,many,CASSQEERANYNEQFF,TGCGCCAGCAGCCAAGAAGAGAGAGCCAACTACAATGAGCAGTTCTTC
NA,TRBJ2-1,TRBV14,few,CASSQGSSYNEQFF,TGTGCCAGCAGCCAAGGCAGCTCCTACAATGAGCAGTTCTTC
NA,TRBJ1-4,TRBV20-1,few,CSARYGANEKLFF,TGCAGTGCTAGATATGGGGCTAATGAAAAACTGTTTTTT
NA,TRBJ1-2,TRBV7-2,few,CASSLTTGFVYGYTF,TGTGCCAGCAGCTTAACTACAGGGTTTGTCTATGGCTACACCTTC
NA,TRBJ1-6,TRBV5-1,few,CASSSGEVSKRNSPLHF,TGCGCCAGCAGCAGTGGAGAAGTCTCTAAGAGGAATTCACCCCTCCACTTT
NA,TRBJ1-1,TRBV3-1,many,CASSPTGGAEAFF,TGTGCCAGCAGCCCCACGGGGGGCGCGGAAGCTTTCTTT
TRBD2,TRBJ2-1,TRBV20-1,many,CSARYSGKFNEQFF,TGCAGTGCTAGGTATAGCGGGAAGTTCAATGAGCAGTTCTTC
NA,TRBJ2-5,TRBV20-1,many,CSARAPNYETQYF,TGCAGTGCTAGAGCACCTAACTATGAGACCCAGTACTTC
TRBD1,TRBJ2-7,TRBV5-1,few,CASSLGYDGQADEQYF,TGCGCCAGCAGCTTGGGATACGATGGACAGGCGGACGAGCAGTACTTC
NA,TRBJ1-2,TRBV4-2,few,CASSQDPGFGGYTF,TGTGCCAGCAGCCAAGATCCAGGGTTTGGAGGCTACACCTTC
TRBD1,TRBJ2-6,TRBV6-5,many,CASSYSPRTGGSGANVLTF,TGTGCCAGCAGTTACTCACCCAGGACAGGAGGATCTGGGGCCAACGTCCTGACTTTC
TRBD2,TRBJ2-5,TRBV3-1,NA,CASSLPTSGSWSETQYF,TGTGCCAGCAGCCTACCTACTAGCGGGAGTTGGTCAGAGACCCAGTACTTC
NA,TRBJ1-2,TRBV12-3/TRBV12-4,NA,CASELDMRYGYTF,TGTGCCAGCGAACTGGACATGCGATATGGCTACACCTTC